The rows below give T cell receptor beta chains drawn from one sample of a study of blood T cell repertoires in COVID-19. The data were produced by immunoSEQ multiplex PCR, yet TCRdb's version contains in-frame clones alone and is incomplete. The sample has some 50,000 clones, approximately 85% seen once; the top ten hold approximately 14%. Material for sequencing was peripheral blood. These receptors originate from a human donor in a cohort sampled during active COVID-19. Both conserved end residues are trimmed from each CDR3. A D gene is named only where the DNA matches it firmly. Clone size is given for some rows only: seen once, a few or many times, or a class if the clone is expanded.

length: 14
size: NA
V: TRBV7-8
D: NA
CDR3: ASSTMTGFSGNTIY

length: 12
size: NA
V: TRBV27
D: TRBD1
CDR3: ASSFGTGGDEQY

length: 13
size: few
V: TRBV6-5
D: NA
CDR3: ASSYGGRGPYEQY

length: 9
size: NA
V: TRBV3-1/TRBV3-2
D: TRBD1
CDR3: ASRQGGELF

length: 12
size: NA
V: TRBV4-1
D: TRBD1
CDR3: ASSLQGANSPLH

length: 10
size: NA
V: TRBV2
D: TRBD1
CDR3: ASGDRAETQY

length: 14
size: NA
V: TRBV11-2
D: TRBD1
CDR3: ASSLETGLTGNTIY

length: 13
size: NA
V: TRBV14
D: TRBD1
CDR3: ASSPLKQGKYEQY

length: 12
size: NA
V: TRBV5-1
D: NA
CDR3: ASRRTEINEKLF

length: 12
size: NA
V: TRBV11-2
D: NA
CDR3: ASSFWTDAYEQY

length: 11
size: NA
V: TRBV6-5
D: TRBD1
CDR3: ASSRSGDSEAF

length: 13
size: NA
V: TRBV6-5
D: NA
CDR3: ASKITGTPTYEQY

length: 13
size: NA
V: TRBV2
D: TRBD2
CDR3: ASSEFSGRQDTQY

length: 10
size: medium-sized
V: TRBV2
D: NA
CDR3: ASGGRREKLF

length: 14
size: NA
V: TRBV2
D: NA
CDR3: ASGLGAANSGNTIY

length: 13
size: NA
V: TRBV5-1
D: NA
CDR3: ASSWGDTSRYEQY

length: 14
size: NA
V: TRBV6-1
D: NA
CDR3: ASSEAHNRPNTEAF

length: 11
size: NA
V: TRBV5-4
D: NA
CDR3: ASSYTGSDTQY

length: 10
size: NA
V: TRBV12-3/TRBV12-4
D: NA
CDR3: ASSFEFYEQY

length: 16
size: NA
V: TRBV28
D: TRBD2
CDR3: ASSFSRKTSGSTDTQY

length: 12
size: NA
V: TRBV5-1
D: TRBD1
CDR3: ASSFRQGNTEAF

length: 12
size: NA
V: TRBV4-1
D: NA
CDR3: ASKGGTNTGELF

length: 12
size: NA
V: TRBV5-1
D: NA
CDR3: ASSLSSSTDTQY

length: 12
size: NA
V: TRBV2
D: NA
CDR3: ASRVGRRNTEAF

length: 12
size: NA
V: TRBV19
D: NA
CDR3: ASSMSTGSSPLH

length: 13
size: NA
V: TRBV6-5
D: TRBD1
CDR3: ASSFDRAGANVLT

length: 9
size: NA
V: TRBV12-3/TRBV12-4
D: NA
CDR3: ASSQQETQY

length: 14
size: NA
V: TRBV2
D: NA
CDR3: ASIDLTGQRYNEQF

length: 15
size: once
V: TRBV5-1
D: TRBD2
CDR3: ASSKPGLAGGGNEQF

length: 15
size: NA
V: TRBV5-1
D: TRBD2
CDR3: ASSLGLAGGPNNEQF

length: 13
size: few
V: TRBV6-5
D: TRBD1
CDR3: ASSPQGQRQETQY

length: 11
size: NA
V: TRBV30
D: TRBD2
CDR3: AWGRGGLDEQY

length: 12
size: NA
V: TRBV20-1
D: NA
CDR3: SASHRANGNTIY

length: 12
size: NA
V: TRBV28
D: TRBD2
CDR3: ASLKGLVYNEQF

length: 12
size: once
V: TRBV28
D: NA
CDR3: ASSLFGRAFEAF

length: 14
size: NA
V: TRBV28
D: TRBD1
CDR3: ASSRDSPSSTDTQY

length: 11
size: NA
V: TRBV10-3
D: NA
CDR3: AISQQEITEAF

length: 12
size: few
V: TRBV10-1
D: TRBD1
CDR3: ASSAGQGQETQY

length: 13
size: NA
V: TRBV6-5
D: TRBD1
CDR3: ASNRQGANTGELF

length: 13
size: NA
V: TRBV7-3
D: NA
CDR3: ASSSAHRAYNEQF

length: 12
size: NA
V: TRBV11-1
D: TRBD2
CDR3: ASSLTTGGDTQY

length: 14
size: NA
V: TRBV18
D: TRBD2
CDR3: ASSPPLAGAYNEQF

length: 10
size: NA
V: TRBV30
D: NA
CDR3: AWGQSGSEQY

length: 12
size: NA
V: TRBV5-1
D: TRBD1
CDR3: ASSWTGSNEKLF

length: 12
size: NA
V: TRBV18
D: TRBD1
CDR3: ASSPRDSTETQY

length: 13
size: NA
V: TRBV4-1
D: NA
CDR3: ASSQQWQFDEKLF

length: 11
size: NA
V: TRBV9
D: NA
CDR3: ASSAGTSETQY

length: 10
size: NA
V: TRBV9
D: NA
CDR3: ASSVGGDTQY

length: 11
size: NA
V: TRBV6-6
D: TRBD1
CDR3: ASSPTGEYGYT

length: 13
size: once
V: TRBV10-3
D: TRBD1
CDR3: AISGPTGGTTPLH

length: 11
size: NA
V: TRBV2
D: NA
CDR3: ASRTQGNEKLF

length: 12
size: NA
V: TRBV19
D: NA
CDR3: ASSIQANTGELF

length: 12
size: few
V: TRBV5-1
D: NA
CDR3: ASTRQAEAGEQF

length: 14
size: once
V: TRBV6-5
D: TRBD1
CDR3: ASSYSRTGGGYGYT

length: 18
size: NA
V: TRBV28
D: TRBD2
CDR3: ASSLVFLAGAYSGANVLT

length: 13
size: NA
V: TRBV9
D: NA
CDR3: ASSALTGSTGELF

length: 15
size: few
V: TRBV19
D: TRBD1
CDR3: ASSRGTGRSGANVLT

length: 15
size: NA
V: TRBV28
D: NA
CDR3: ASSLQGPNDGPQPQH

length: 11
size: NA
V: TRBV11-2
D: NA
CDR3: ASSRAPTGELF